This T cell receptor (beta chain) was captured by sequencing in a study of T cell responses to AZD1222 COVID-19 vaccine. Regarding the study as a whole: Only 5 or 6 people who got AZD1222 tested seropositive at baseline. Donors were mostly white British, more females; clonal diversity possibly underestimated. Vaccination with two AZD1222 doses was followed by a rise in Spike-specific TCR breadth and depth.

Germline V gene lookup returns CDR1 GTSNPN and CDR2 SVGIG (reference sequence). The V gene lost 3 bases and the J gene lost 1 base, with 7 bases spanning the gap. CDR3 length: 13 residues. Concerning this clone itself: The antigen remains unidentified.

Measured with immunoSEQ multiplex PCR; TCRdb has only the in-frame clones, and not every one. The data contain about 100,000 clones, 87% of them singletons. The V and J genes are TRBV30 and TRBJ1-5; D not certain. Sequencing was performed on peripheral blood, taken 28 days after the second AZD1222 dose. This receptor was identified in an adult who received the AZD1222 COVID-19 vaccine. DNA of the CDR3: TGTGCCTGGAGCGAGACAAGCAATCAGCCCCAGCATTTT. This encodes CAWSETSNQPQHF.